This T cell receptor beta chain was identified in a study of cytomegalovirus exposure and HLA in healthy donors. V shed 4 bases and J 5 bases; nucleotides not matched to a gene: 7. From germline, CDR1 is SGHKS and CDR2 YYEKEE (reference sequence). This CDR3 comprises 14 residues. The PCR had 60 Vbeta and 13 Jbeta primers. Produced via immunoSEQ multiplex PCR; TCRdb's table is partial and in-frame only. The sample records 280,000 or so clones, 80% to 90% being singletons. Points on this clone: What it binds is unknown.

Findings and caveats of the study: Later analysis identified 16,951 TCR beta sequences associated with HLA alleles, using a false discovery rate threshold of 0.05. Some TCR beta chains (about 170 of them) were listed as cytomegalovirus-associated.

This TCR derives from a woman aged 18-29 years in good health and CMV-seronegative. The sample was PBMCs. This chain uses TRBV5-5 with TRBJ2-3, with 7 bases matching TRBD1. DNA of the CDR3: TGTGCCAGCAGCAACAGGGGTTGGGGAGATACGCAGTATTTT. Its translation is CASSNRGWGDTQYF.